These 6 T cell receptor beta chains were all obtained from the same sample, sequenced in a study of human T cells and chemical hapten exposure. Time point noted: pre-sensitization, week 0. Treatment in this sample: therapeutic diphenylcyclopropenone sensitization with weekly scalp DPC. Via MiXCR, TCRdb re-called the RACE reads, giving one row per CDR3 protein. This sample has about 180,000 distinct CDR3 sequences, with around 30% found just once. Source: whole blood, taken in connection with sensitization to the hapten diphenylcyclopropenone (DPC). Source of these receptors: a woman aged 25 to 39 with alopecia areata. Some clones in this sample may be carry-over from other donors' samples.

This clonotype was seen only a few times. This chain links TRBV6-6 with TRBJ1-2; D remains ambiguous. Germline values: CDR1 MNHNY, CDR2 SVGAGI (reference sequence). CDR3 size: 11 residues. Trimming removed 2 bases from V and 8 bases from J, with 6 bases in between. The CDR3 nucleotides read TGTGCCAGCAGTTACGAGATGGGCTACACCTTC. As protein: CASSYEMGYTF.

This clonotype occurred a few times. The genes are TRBV6-2 or TRBV6-3 and TRBJ2-7, with D possibly TRBD2 on 6 matching bases. The CDR3 sequence is 12 residues long. Trimming removed 6 bases at V and 3 bases at J, with 9 bases between. Germline CDR1 MNHEY, CDR2 SVGEGT. DNA for the CDR3: TGTGCCAGCAGCGAGGGACTCTACGAGCAGTACTTC. Amino acids: CASSEGLYEQYF.

This rearrangement joins TRBV4-1 to TRBJ1-3, with D uncertain. The CDR3 is made up of 17 amino acids. The V end lost 0 bases, the J end lost 2 bases, and 14 bases lay between the germline ends. CDR1 is MGHRA and CDR2 is YSYEKL in the germline V gene. The CDR3 DNA reads as TGCGCCAGCAGCCAAGATCCGGGCAGAATCGCTGGAAACACCATATATTTT. Its protein is CASSQDPGRIAGNTIYF.

DNA for the CDR3: TGTGCCAGCAGCCCTCACCTAGCGGGAGAGGAGACCCAGTACTTC. Its translation: CASSPHLAGEETQYF. V is TRBV7-2 and J is TRBJ2-5, with 10 bases that match TRBD2. Germline CDR1 is SGHTA and CDR2 is FQGNSA. The J segment lost 5 bases and the V segment lost 5 bases, leaving 8 bases of the junction unmatched. The CDR3 length is 15 residues.

This clonotype occurred a few times. This chain links TRBV4-1 with TRBJ1-2; TRBD1 aligns across 10 bases. The CDR3 totals 15 residues. The germline gives CDR1 MGHRA, CDR2 YSYEKL. J gave up 5 bases and V 1 base, and 4 bases lay outside the gene matches. Here the CDR3 reads CASSQGGTGAYGYTF. Written as DNA, the CDR3 is TGCGCCAGCAGCCAAGGCGGGACAGGGGCGTATGGCTACACCTTC.

Only one count was recorded for this clonotype. V gene TRBV19 combines with J gene TRBJ1-2; TRBD1 matches 8 bases. The V gene's germline CDR1 is LNHDA and CDR2 SQIVND (reference sequence). This CDR3 contains 14 residues. The V gene end was trimmed by 3 bases and the J gene end by 4 bases; junction bases not matched to a gene: 4. CDR3 in amino acids: CASSIGQGSYGYTF. For the CDR3, the DNA is TGTGCCAGTAGTATTGGACAGGGCAGCTATGGCTACACCTTC.